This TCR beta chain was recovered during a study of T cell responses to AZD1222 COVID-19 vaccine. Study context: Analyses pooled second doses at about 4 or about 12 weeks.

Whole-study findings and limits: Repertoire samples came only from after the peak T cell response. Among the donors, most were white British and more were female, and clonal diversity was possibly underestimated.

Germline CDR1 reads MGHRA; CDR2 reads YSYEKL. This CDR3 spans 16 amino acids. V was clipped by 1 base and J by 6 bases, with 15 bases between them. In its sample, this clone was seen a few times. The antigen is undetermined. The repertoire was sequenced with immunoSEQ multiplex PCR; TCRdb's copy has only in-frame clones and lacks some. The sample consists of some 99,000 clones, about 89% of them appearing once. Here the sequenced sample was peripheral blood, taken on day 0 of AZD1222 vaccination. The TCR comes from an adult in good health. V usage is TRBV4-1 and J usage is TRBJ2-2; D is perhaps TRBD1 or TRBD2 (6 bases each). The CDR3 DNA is TGCGCCAGCAGCCAAGTTTCCGGGGGCCTGGCCGGGGAGCTGTTTTTT. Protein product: CASSQVSGGLAGELFF.